This TCR beta chain was recovered during a study of T cells in Graves' hyperthyroidism and ophthalmopathy (dated by TCRdb to between 2018 and 2021). At the level of the whole study: Peripheral blood was collected at initial diagnosis, before any treatment. To identify distinguishing TCR V-J signatures, a discovery cohort of around 100 patients was used, comprising 43 with Graves' ophthalmopathy and 55 to 65 with stable Graves' hyperthyroidism. An independent validation cohort of around 20 hyperthyroidism patients and about 15 patients who later progressed to ophthalmopathy tested prospective prediction of ophthalmopathy. The approximately 97 discovery patients were randomly divided into training and test sets at a 7:3 ratio. The study also compared thyroid tissue and blood T-cell repertoires from 6 or 7 Graves' hyperthyroidism patients. Once sampling was done, hyperthyroidism patients were given methimazole at a starting dose of 30 mg daily, whereas ophthalmopathy patients were given high-dose intravenous methylprednisolone. The paper describes TCR Vbeta CDR3 sequencing of 135 peripheral blood samples, made up of 43 ophthalmopathy patients, roughly 72 hyperthyroidism patients and some 17 progressor patients. Results and caveats for the whole study, not just this receptor: During validation, the model predicted progression to ophthalmopathy a median of around 6 months ahead of onset, with around 65% sensitivity and 72.22% specificity. No statistical method was used to set the sample size in advance, and investigators knew the group allocation. Most expanded thyroid clonotypes (frequency above 0.001) were also found in blood, which suggests that blood repertoires may mirror thyroid immune responses. A 13 V-J signature model separated ophthalmopathy from stable hyperthyroidism, with roughly 88% sensitivity and roughly 84% specificity in cross-validation and 80%/75% in testing.

The CDR3 runs 15 amino acids, cysteine and phenylalanine included. This entry keeps only the CDR3 DNA: 45 bases, framed from base 1. V is clipped by 6 bases and J by 5 bases, and the sequence between their germline boundaries is 17 bases long. Stable Graves' hyperthyroidism was defined as no progression to ophthalmopathy during 18 months of follow-up. Hyperthyroidism patients were newly diagnosed, with disease duration under 2 months, and aged 18 to 65 years. Patients with uncontrolled infections, other autoimmune diseases, pregnancy or lactation were excluded. Clinical symptoms, serum thyroxine and TRAb, thyroid ultrasound, and orbital computed tomography formed the basis for the diagnoses. PBMCs were separated from over 9 ml of fresh peripheral blood using Ficoll-Paque density gradient centrifugation. Total RNA was extracted with Trizol reagent, and quality was checked on an Agilent 2100 Bioanalyzer.

This clonotype was found many times. Its antigen is still unknown. No base quality information exists; no much larger clone differs at one position. The TCR beta CDR3 regions were amplified from the RNA transcripts. The first round of RT-PCR for the TCR CDR3 was performed with the HTBI primer set and the Qiagen OneStep RT-PCR kit. A second multiplex PCR round built the libraries, followed by size selection and purification. Sequencing of the libraries was done on an Illumina HiSeq2000 using paired-end 100 bp reads. The original pipeline was this. SOAPnuke was used to process the raw data, throwing out any read that contained adapters or uncalled bases, had a mean Phred below 15, or lacked an exact constant-primer or identifier match. High-quality paired reads were merged using COPE v1.2.5, and each unique nucleotide sequence was defined as a clonotype. MiTCR v1.1 was used to align clonotypes to the IMGT TRBV, TRBD and TRBJ reference segments. Analysis was restricted to V-J combinations with a frequency above 0.0001, which covered 98% to 99.2% of repertoires. A TCS score was defined as the ratio between F50 (clonal expansion) and ExV (chaos), using BLOSUM62-based TCRdist between CDR3 peptides within each V-J. Welch's t-statistics and random forest reduced 500 to 650 V-J features to 10 to 15, which were used in a naive Bayes classifier (R e1071). TCRdb passed the public sequencing reads through fastp at Q25 and MiXCR, retaining productive beta sequences. Under each unique CDR3 protein, matching rows form one entry showing the most common genes and DNA. These V and J calls originate from TCRdb's pipeline instead of the authors' own analysis. The sample profile shows fewer than 550,000 distinct CDR3 sequences; 15% to 19% of them were found once. The top ten hold roughly 7.4% of the sample.

The chain employs TRBV12-3 or TRBV12-4 and TRBJ2-1, and the D gene may be TRBD2, 5 bases matching. The source is a woman aged 18-29 years with Graves' hyperthyroidism. The sample comprised blood. The nucleotide sequence reads as follows: TGTGCCAGCAGCCAACCCTGGAGGCGGAACAATGAGCAGTTCTTC. Translation gives CASSQPWRRNNEQFF.